The present T cell receptor beta chain was sequenced within a study of blood T cell repertoires in COVID-19. Study as a whole: COVID-19 samples collected from the United States, Italy and Spain covered acute and convalescent phases.

V gave up 5 bases and J gave up 5 bases, with 7 bases separating them. The CDR3 extends over 12 amino acids. Germline loops: CDR1 SEHNR, CDR2 FQNEAQ (reference sequence). TCRdb's table, derived via immunoSEQ multiplex PCR, lists solely in-frame clones and lacks some. The table includes roughly 410,000 clones, around 87% detected once. A Seattle source enrolled patients during active infection and followed them longitudinally. Sequencing was performed on peripheral blood. J is TRBJ1-5 and V is TRBV7-9; no firm D call. This clonotype was obtained from a woman aged 55-69 years with COVID-19, enrolled during active disease. The CDR3 DNA follows: TGTGCCAGCAGCAACCAGGATCAGCCCCAGCATTTT. Protein sequence: CASSNQDQPQHF.